The 10 T cell receptor beta chains listed next were all sequenced from one sample in a study of blood T cell repertoires in COVID-19. Data came from immunoSEQ multiplex PCR; TCRdb stores just in-frame clones and leaves some out. This table has under 250,000 clones, approximately 82% appearing once. Sequenced input: peripheral blood. Receptors originate from a man in his thirties or forties who had recovered from COVID-19.

This clone has a single count. V is TRBV6-5 and J is TRBJ1-4, with 7 bases matching TRBD1. V was pared by 4 bases and J by 7 bases, with 9 bases of the junction left unmatched. The CDR3 is made up of 15 amino acids. Per the germline V gene, CDR1 is MNHEY and CDR2 is SVGAGI. The DNA for the CDR3 is TGTGCCAGCAGTTCTCAGACAGGGTCGAGTGAAAAACTGTTTTTT. The encoded protein is CASSSQTGSSEKLFF.

This clone is a singleton in its sample. A much larger clonotype is one base distant, so this may be a read error. The CDR3 spells CASSGSGNTEAFF. For the CDR3, the DNA is TGTGCCAGCAGTGGGTCAGGGAACACTGAAGCTTTCTTT. This chain connects TRBV28 to TRBJ1-1, with unresolved D. Trimming removed 5 bases at V and 1 base at J, with 8 bases between. The CDR3 is 13 amino acids. CDR1 is MDHEN, CDR2 SYDVKM, per germline.

This clone was seen just once. The J gene is TRBJ1-3, the V gene TRBV12-3 or TRBV12-4, with a tentative D call TRBD1 (5 bases). V was shortened by 2 bases and J by 11 bases, with 13 bases between the two germline ends. This CDR3 contains 13 residues. The CDR3 sequence: CASSLRGLEPIYF. The CDR3 region has the DNA TGTGCCAGCAGTTTAAGGGGTCTCGAGCCCATATATTTT.

The chain carries TRBV5-4 and TRBJ2-3; 7 bases agree with TRBD1. The CDR3 contains 15 residues. Looked up from germline, CDR1 is SGHNT and CDR2 is YYREEE (reference sequence). V shed 0 bases, J shed 4 bases, and the junction held 5 bases outside the gene matches. The CDR3 loop is CASSLGQGSADTQYF. DNA of the CDR3: TGTGCCAGCAGCTTGGGACAGGGTTCCGCAGATACGCAGTATTTT.

The chain employs TRBV5-6 and TRBJ2-7, with TRBD2 as a possible D gene (5 bases). Looked up from germline, CDR1 is SGHDT and CDR2 is YYEEEE. The CDR3 spans 13 residues. V dropped 2 bases and J dropped 6 bases, with 12 bases sitting between them. CDR3 protein: CASSLVEGIEQYF. In DNA, the CDR3 is TGTGCCAGCAGCTTAGTCGAGGGAATCGAGCAGTACTTC. The variable domain in full, with the rest retrieved from reference TRBV5-6 and TRBJ2-7, is DAGVTQSPTHLIKTRGQQVTLRCSPKSGHDTVSWYQQALGQGPQFIFQYYEEEERQRGNFPDRFSGHQFPNYSSELNVNALLLGDSALYLCASSLVEGIEQYFGPGTRLTVT.

This clone was picked up a small number of times. This chain joins TRBV27 and TRBJ2-1; 8 bases match TRBD2. Losses at the gene ends were 9 bases for V and 4 bases for J; bases not matched to a gene: 14. The germline V gene encodes CDR1 MNHEY and CDR2 SMNVEV (reference sequence). This CDR3 has 16 residues. CDR3 loop: CASRRSGTSEYNEQFF. CDR3 nucleotides: TGTGCCAGTAGACGGTCCGGGACTAGTGAATACAATGAGCAGTTCTTC.

The rearrangement joins TRBV28 to TRBJ1-2; no reliable D call. Germline V CDR1 and CDR2: MDHEN, SYDVKM. V was trimmed by 8 bases and J by 5 bases, leaving 6 bases between them. There are 10 residues in the CDR3. This CDR3 is CASGLYGYTF. In nucleotides, the CDR3 is TGTGCCAGCGGACTTTATGGCTACACCTTC.

The chain carries TRBV5-5 and TRBJ2-1, with TRBD2 as a possible D gene (5 bases). V was clipped by 6 bases and J by 8 bases, with 9 bases between them. CDR3 length: 11 residues. Germline CDR1 reads SGHKS; CDR2 reads YYEKEE (reference sequence). The CDR3 coding sequence is TGTGCCAGCATTCGGGGAGATGAGCAGTTCTTC. It encodes CASIRGDEQFF.

The V call is TRBV2, the J call TRBJ1-2, with D possibly matching TRBD1 (5 bases). The CDR3 loop spans 15 amino acids. Trimming took 8 bases from V and 2 from J, leaving 18 bases between them. Looked up from germline, CDR1 is SNHLY and CDR2 is FYNNEI. CDR3 sequence: CASHTQQAANYGYTF. Written as DNA, the CDR3 is TGTGCCAGCCATACCCAACAGGCGGCAAACTATGGCTACACCTTC.

This clone was observed once. The V call is TRBV5-4, the J call TRBJ2-1; 10 bases are a match to TRBD2. This CDR3 is 15 amino acids long. Trimming removed 2 bases from V and 5 bases from J; junction bases left unmatched: 4. Per germline, CDR1 SGHNT and CDR2 YYREEE (reference sequence). For the CDR3, the DNA is TGTGCCAGCAGCTTTAGCGGGGGGTCCAACAATGAGCAGTTCTTC. Translation: CASSFSGGSNNEQFF. Full variable domain (outside the CDR3, taken from reference TRBV5-4 and TRBJ2-1): ETGVTQSPTHLIKTRGQQVTLRCSSQSGHNTVSWYQQALGQGPQFIFQYYREEENGRGNFPPRFSGLQFPNYSSELNVNALELDDSALYLCASSFSGGSNNEQFFGPGTRLTVL.